This T cell receptor (beta chain) was recorded in a study of CD8+ T cells in alopecia areata. Whole-study findings and limits: Normal scalp showed lower clonality than lesional scalp, especially alopecia totalis/universalis. Possibly as an HLA-related effect, TCR sharing across patients appeared less clear than in mice. Scalp clonality, along with expanded CD8+ clones among the top 100, was significantly decreased by tofacitinib.

Germline-derived CDR1 and CDR2 are ENHRY and SYGVKD. The CDR3 consists of 14 residues. V lost 6 bases to trimming and J lost 4 bases; unmatched junction nucleotides: 5. Treatment: oral pan-JAK inhibitor, 5-10 mg twice daily. Sorting of PBMCs yielded the CD4+ and CD8+ T cells. cDNA serving as the sequencing template came from extracted, reverse transcribed RNA. Measured with immunoSEQ multiplex PCR; TCRdb has only the in-frame clones, and not every one. There are 95,000 to 150,000 clones in the sample; 53% occur only once, and about 0.5% lies in the top ten. Worth noting for this clone: Its antigen is unidentified.

The receptor comes from a human donor with alopecia areata. The rearrangement joins TRBV10-3 to TRBJ1-5; TRBD1 agrees at 8 bases. The specimen was CD4+ T cells sorted from blood, collected at week 4, from a patient treated with tofacitinib. The CDR3 reads CAIRDREGNQPQHF. Written as DNA, the CDR3 is TGTGCCATCAGGGACAGGGAGGGGAATCAGCCCCAGCATTTT.